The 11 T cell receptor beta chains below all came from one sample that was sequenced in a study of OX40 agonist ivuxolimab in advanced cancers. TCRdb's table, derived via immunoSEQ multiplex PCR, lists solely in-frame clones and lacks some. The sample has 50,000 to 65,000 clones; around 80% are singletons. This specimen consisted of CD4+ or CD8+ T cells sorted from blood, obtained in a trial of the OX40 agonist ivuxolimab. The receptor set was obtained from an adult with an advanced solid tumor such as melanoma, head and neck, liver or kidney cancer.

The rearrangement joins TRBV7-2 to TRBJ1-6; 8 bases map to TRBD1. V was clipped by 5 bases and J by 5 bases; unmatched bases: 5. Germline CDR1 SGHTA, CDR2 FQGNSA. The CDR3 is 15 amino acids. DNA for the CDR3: TGTGCCAGCAGCGTGACAGGGGTTAATAATTCACCCCTCCACTTT. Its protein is CASSVTGVNNSPLHF.

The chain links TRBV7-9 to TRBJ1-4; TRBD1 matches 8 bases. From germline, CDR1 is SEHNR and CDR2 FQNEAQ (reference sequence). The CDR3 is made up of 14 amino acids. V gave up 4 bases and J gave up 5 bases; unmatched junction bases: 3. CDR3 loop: CASSSQGGNEKLFF. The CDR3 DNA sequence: TGTGCCAGCAGCTCACAGGGGGGGAATGAAAAACTGTTTTTT.

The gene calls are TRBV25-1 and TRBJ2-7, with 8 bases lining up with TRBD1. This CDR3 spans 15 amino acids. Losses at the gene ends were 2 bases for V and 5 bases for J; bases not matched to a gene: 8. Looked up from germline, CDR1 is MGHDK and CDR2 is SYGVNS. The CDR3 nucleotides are TGTGCCAGCAGTGAACCGGACAGGGTGACCCACGAGCAGTACTTC. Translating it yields CASSEPDRVTHEQYF.

The CDR3 is CASGRGIDEQYF. The CDR3 bases are TGCGCCAGCGGACGGGGGATCGACGAGCAGTACTTC. The J gene is TRBJ2-7, the V gene TRBV10-2, with D possibly TRBD2 on 6 matching bases. The germline V and J ends were trimmed by 8 bases and 5 bases, with 13 bases remaining between them. Germline CDR1 is WSHSY and CDR2 is SAAADI. This CDR3 is 12 amino acids long.

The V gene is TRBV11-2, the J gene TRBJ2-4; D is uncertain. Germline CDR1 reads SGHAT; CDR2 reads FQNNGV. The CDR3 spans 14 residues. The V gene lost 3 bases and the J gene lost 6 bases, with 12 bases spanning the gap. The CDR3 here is CASSFADLGNIQYF. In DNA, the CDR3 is TGTGCCAGCAGCTTCGCCGACCTGGGAAACATTCAGTACTTC.

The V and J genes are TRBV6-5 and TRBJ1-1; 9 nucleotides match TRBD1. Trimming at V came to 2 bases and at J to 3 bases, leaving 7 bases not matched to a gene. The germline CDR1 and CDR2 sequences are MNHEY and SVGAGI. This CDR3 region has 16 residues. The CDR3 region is CASSYSGTGPHTEAFF. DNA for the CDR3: TGTGCCAGCAGTTACAGCGGGACAGGGCCACACACTGAAGCTTTCTTT.

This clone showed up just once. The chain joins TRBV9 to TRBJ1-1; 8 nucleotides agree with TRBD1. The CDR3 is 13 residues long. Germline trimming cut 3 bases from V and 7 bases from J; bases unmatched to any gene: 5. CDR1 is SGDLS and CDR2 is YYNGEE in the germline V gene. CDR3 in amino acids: CASSARGQNEAFF. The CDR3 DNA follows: TGTGCCAGCAGCGCCAGGGGGCAGAATGAAGCTTTCTTT.

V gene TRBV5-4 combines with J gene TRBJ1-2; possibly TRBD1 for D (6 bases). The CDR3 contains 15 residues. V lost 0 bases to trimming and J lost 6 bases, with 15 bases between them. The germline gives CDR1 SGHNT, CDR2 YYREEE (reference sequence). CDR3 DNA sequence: TGTGCCAGCAGCTTGGTCGGGGCAGGGGCGCATGGCTACACCTTC. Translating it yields CASSLVGAGAHGYTF.

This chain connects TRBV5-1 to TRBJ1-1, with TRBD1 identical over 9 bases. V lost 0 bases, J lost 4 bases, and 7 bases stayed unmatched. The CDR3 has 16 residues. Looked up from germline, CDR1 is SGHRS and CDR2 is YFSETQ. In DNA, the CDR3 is TGCGCCAGCAGCTTGGCCGGGACAGGGAGGGGCACTGAAGCTTTCTTT. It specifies CASSLAGTGRGTEAFF.

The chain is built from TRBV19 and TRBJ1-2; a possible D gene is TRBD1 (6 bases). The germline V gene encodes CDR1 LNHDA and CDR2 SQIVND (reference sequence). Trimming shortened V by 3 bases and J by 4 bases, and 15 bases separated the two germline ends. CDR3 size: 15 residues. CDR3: CASSIAWGAPYGYTF. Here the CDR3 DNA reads TGTGCCAGTAGTATCGCGTGGGGGGCCCCCTATGGCTACACCTTC.

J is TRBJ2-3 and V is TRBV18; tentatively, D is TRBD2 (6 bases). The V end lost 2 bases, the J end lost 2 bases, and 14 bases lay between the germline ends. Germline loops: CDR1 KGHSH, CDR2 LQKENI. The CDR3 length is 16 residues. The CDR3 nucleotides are TGTGCCAGCTCACCAGTAGCGGCTAGCGTCACAGATACGCAGTATTTT. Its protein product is CASSPVAASVTDTQYF.